This record concerns one T cell receptor beta chain sequence. Only in-frame clones appear in the TCRdb table, and some are missing; sequencing was by immunoSEQ multiplex PCR. The repertoire consists of tens of thousands of clones, with 91% occurring once and the leading ten covering approximately 7%. This entry comes from a study of OX40 agonist ivuxolimab in advanced cancers. Deletions cut 7 bases from V and 1 base from J, with 19 bases between. Germline V gives CDR1 SQVTM, CDR2 ANQGSEA. The CDR3 loop spans 15 amino acids. The sample here was CD4+ or CD8+ T cells sorted from blood, taken in a trial of the OX40 agonist ivuxolimab. The TCR originated in an adult with an advanced solid tumor such as melanoma, head and neck, liver or kidney cancer. The genes are TRBV29-1 and TRBJ1-1; tentatively, D is TRBD1 (5 bases). The CDR3: CSALRGVTGNTEAFF. The CDR3 nucleotides are TGCAGCGCCCTGCGGGGTGTCACAGGGAACACTGAAGCTTTCTTT.